Here is one T cell receptor beta chain with its context. This sample is drawn from a study of blood T cell repertoires in COVID-19. Germline CDR1 reads SQVTM; CDR2 reads ANQGSEA. The CDR3 extends over 12 amino acids. After removal of 4 bases from V and 6 bases from J, the junction contained 3 bases not matched to a gene. TCRdb keeps only in-frame clones here, not all; method: immunoSEQ multiplex PCR. The profile shows around 300,000 clones, roughly 89% of them singletons. This receptor was identified in a man aged 50-60 years with acute or convalescent COVID-19. The chain combines TRBV29-1 with TRBJ2-7, with 10 positions matching TRBD1. The sample was peripheral blood. CDR3 in amino acids: CSVGQGASEQYF. For the CDR3, the DNA is TGCAGCGTTGGACAGGGGGCTTCCGAGCAGTACTTC.